This is a list of T cell receptor beta chains from one sample in a study of preoperative IRX-2 immunotherapy in early breast cancer. Some clones are missing from TCRdb's copy, which holds only in-frame ones; the method was immunoSEQ multiplex PCR. The table lists approximately 28,000 clones, 82% of them singletons. Specimen collection occurred from a patient treated with IRX-2 immunotherapy. The receptors originated from a human donor with breast cancer. Both conserved end residues are part of each CDR3. D genes are given only for firm matches. Expanded clones get a size class; other rows say once, few or many, or leave the size out.

d_gene	j_gene	abundance	v_gene	CDR3aa	CDR3nt
TRBD2	TRBJ2-2	-	TRBV6-8	CASSVRLAGRNTGELFF	TGTGCCAGCAGTGTTCGACTAGCGGGAAGGAACACCGGGGAGCTGTTTTTT
TRBD1	TRBJ1-5	-	TRBV6-8	CASAGTADQPQHF	TGTGCCAGCGCCGGGACAGCAGATCAGCCCCAGCATTTT
-	TRBJ1-4	-	TRBV7-6	CASSLGGETNEKLFF	TGTGCCAGCAGCTTAGGTGGGGAGACTAATGAAAAACTGTTTTTT
TRBD2	TRBJ2-5	-	TRBV23-1	CASSQAGTGSTQYF	TGCGCCAGCAGCCAAGCGGGGACCGGGAGCACCCAGTACTTC
TRBD2	TRBJ2-2	once	TRBV28	CASSSSGLAVNTGELFF	TGTGCCAGCAGTTCCTCTGGACTAGCGGTCAACACCGGGGAGCTGTTTTTT
TRBD1	TRBJ2-4	-	TRBV11-3	CASSSEGGTGGNPAKNIQYF	TGTGCCAGCAGCTCGGAAGGGGGGACAGGGGGCAATCCAGCCAAAAACATTCAGTACTTC
-	TRBJ2-5	-	TRBV18	CASSPPSGSETQYF	TGTGCCAGCTCACCACCGTCAGGGTCAGAGACCCAGTACTTC
TRBD2	TRBJ2-2	-	TRBV11-3	CASRQTSGFAANTGELFF	TGTGCCAGCAGACAGACTAGCGGGTTCGCCGCGAACACCGGGGAGCTGTTTTTT
-	TRBJ1-2	once	TRBV28	CASSLNQGTGYTF	TGTGCCAGCAGTTTAAATCAGGGCACGGGCTACACCTTC
-	TRBJ1-2	-	TRBV30	CAWSLDTGIDYGYTF	TGTGCCTGGAGTCTTGACACAGGGATCGACTATGGCTACACCTTC
TRBD1	TRBJ2-7	-	TRBV6-8	CASGGTGGYEQYF	TGTGCCAGCGGGGGGACAGGGGGCTACGAGCAGTACTTC
TRBD1	TRBJ2-2	-	TRBV12-5	CASQGANTGELFF	TGTGCCAGCCAGGGGGCGAACACCGGGGAGCTGTTTTTT
TRBD1	TRBJ1-5	-	TRBV18	CASSSGTGDSNQPQHF	TGTGCCAGCTCATCCGGGACAGGGGACTCAAATCAGCCCCAGCATTTT
-	TRBJ1-5	-	TRBV28	CASSLSGYSNQPQHF	TGTGCCAGCAGTTTATCAGGGTATAGCAATCAGCCCCAGCATTTT
-	TRBJ1-2	-	TRBV12-2	CASRALAGRGGAYGYTF	TGTGCCAGTCGGGCCCTTGCCGGCCGTGGGGGCGCCTATGGCTACACCTTC
-	TRBJ2-7	-	TRBV19	CASSIPGSVYEQYF	TGTGCCAGTAGTATCCCCGGATCTGTCTACGAGCAGTACTTC
TRBD1	TRBJ1-2	-	TRBV11-3	CASTATTGDYGYTF	TGTGCCAGCACCGCAACGACAGGGGACTATGGCTACACCTTC
TRBD2	TRBJ2-2	-	TRBV5-1	CASSLATSGDTGELFF	TGCGCCAGCAGCTTGGCCACTAGCGGGGACACCGGGGAGCTGTTTTTT
-	TRBJ1-2	-	TRBV11-3	CASSSFRGTDYGYTF	TGTGCCAGCAGTTCCTTCCGGGGAACGGACTATGGCTACACCTTC
-	TRBJ1-2	-	TRBV28	CASRPGVGEGYTF	TGTGCCAGCAGGCCTGGGGTTGGTGAGGGCTACACCTTC
TRBD1	TRBJ2-1	-	TRBV11-3	CASSWPQGQPDDFYNEQFF	TGTGCCAGCAGCTGGCCGCAGGGACAGCCGGACGATTTTTACAATGAGCAGTTCTTC
-	TRBJ1-1	once	TRBV18	CASSLREGEAFF	TGTGCCAGCTCACTAAGGGAAGGGGAAGCTTTCTTT
TRBD1	TRBJ1-6	-	TRBV6-8	CASSSGGFRLSSPLHF	TGTGCCAGCAGCTCAGGGGGATTTAGATTAAGTTCACCCCTTCACTTT
-	TRBJ2-1	-	TRBV1	CASSQVRAEYNEQFF	TGCGCCAGCAGCCAAGTCAGGGCGGAATACAATGAGCAGTTCTTC
-	TRBJ2-1	-	TRBV6-8	CASSYNPPGHGVSYNEQFF	TGTGCCAGCAGTTACAATCCTCCGGGGCACGGGGTTTCTTACAATGAGCAGTTCTTC
TRBD2	TRBJ2-1	-	TRBV5-1	CASSPRLAGGPVNEQFF	TGCGCCAGCAGCCCCCGACTAGCGGGGGGGCCGGTGAATGAGCAGTTCTTC
-	TRBJ1-1	-	TRBV11-3	CASSLAVRVTEAFF	TGTGCCAGCAGCTTGGCTGTCAGGGTTACTGAAGCTTTCTTT
-	TRBJ1-5	-	TRBV7-7	CASSQISRNQPQHF	TGTGCCAGCAGCCAAATTTCCCGCAATCAGCCCCAGCATTTT
-	TRBJ2-2	-	TRBV18	CASSRKKGGSNTGELFF	TGTGCCAGCTCACGGAAAAAAGGGGGATCGAACACCGGGGAGCTGTTTTTT
TRBD1	TRBJ2-2	-	TRBV5-1	CASSLYRGDTGELFF	TGCGCCAGCAGCTTATACAGGGGGGACACCGGGGAGCTGTTTTTT
TRBD1	TRBJ2-3	-	TRBV19	CASSPRTGLPDTQYF	TGTGCCAGTAGTCCCCGGACAGGGTTGCCAGATACGCAGTATTTT
-	TRBJ1-1	-	TRBV29-1	CSGELGWNTEAFF	TGCAGCGGGGAGCTGGGGTGGAACACTGAAGCTTTCTTT
-	TRBJ1-2	-	TRBV6-8	CASSPPRDGYGYTF	TGTGCCAGCAGTCCCCCCAGGGATGGGTATGGCTACACCTTC
-	TRBJ1-2	-	TRBV7-1	CASSRPGLYGYTF	TGTGCCAGCAGCAGACCGGGGCTTTATGGCTACACCTTC
-	TRBJ2-7	-	TRBV19	CASSTNPRGAYEQYF	TGTGCCAGTAGTACCAACCCGAGGGGGGCCTACGAGCAGTACTTC
-	TRBJ1-5	-	TRBV19	CASRGRSSSVAQHF	TGTGCCAGTCGTGGCAGGTCCTCCAGTGTGGCCCAGCATTTT
TRBD1	TRBJ2-4	-	TRBV19	CASSGDRALAKNIQYF	TGTGCCAGTTCAGGGGACAGGGCTCTAGCCAAAAACATTCAGTACTTC
-	TRBJ1-2	-	TRBV28	CASSFHGSSYGYTF	TGTGCCAGCAGTTTCCACGGCTCAAGCTATGGCTACACCTTC
-	TRBJ2-2	-	TRBV18	CASSLTQGASSDVTGELFF	TGTGCCAGCTCACTCACACAAGGGGCTAGCTCCGACGTCACCGGGGAGCTGTTTTTT
-	TRBJ2-7	-	TRBV18	CASSPIRLGRISYEQYF	TGTGCCAGCTCACCAATAAGACTTGGACGGATCTCCTACGAGCAGTACTTC
-	TRBJ2-7	-	TRBV7-1	CASSLGGLNDKCF	TGTGCCAGTAGCTTAGGAGGGCTTAACGACAAGTGCTTC
TRBD1	TRBJ1-1	-	TRBV30	CAWSQGGTEAFF	TGTGCCTGGAGTCAGGGGGGCACTGAAGCTTTCTTT
-	TRBJ1-4	-	TRBV6-8	CASSYSLGAISEKLFF	TGTGCCAGCAGTTACTCGCTGGGGGCGATATCGGAAAAACTGTTTTTT
TRBD1	TRBJ2-2	-	TRBV6-8	CASSRTGGARGGGTGELFF	TGTGCCAGCAGTCGCACAGGGGGCGCACGGGGCGGGGGCACCGGGGAGCTGTTTTTT
TRBD2	TRBJ2-1	-	TRBV7-7	CASSLVLAGTNEQFF	TGTGCCAGCAGCTTGGTACTAGCGGGAACAAATGAGCAGTTCTTC
TRBD1	TRBJ1-5	few	TRBV6-8	CASRYQGDRDQPQHF	TGTGCCAGCAGATATCAGGGTGACAGGGATCAGCCCCAGCATTTT
-	TRBJ2-3	-	TRBV28	CASITMDLSTDTQYF	TGTGCCAGCATCACAATGGACCTGAGCACAGATACGCAGTATTTT
-	TRBJ1-4	-	TRBV5-1	CASSYGDGGWEKLFF	TGCGCCAGCAGCTATGGAGACGGGGGTTGGGAAAAACTGTTTTTT
-	TRBJ2-2	-	TRBV6-8	CASSYSSSSTGELFF	TGTGCCAGCAGTTACTCAAGCAGCTCGACCGGGGAGCTGTTTTTT
-	TRBJ1-2	-	TRBV11-3	CASSLGAGRFLSLIGGYTF	TGTGCCAGCAGCTTAGGGGCAGGGCGTTTTTTATCTTTGATCGGTGGCTACACCTTC
-	TRBJ2-1	-	TRBV7-5	CASIVTSGGFINEQFF	TGTGCCAGCATCGTGACTAGCGGGGGGTTTATTAATGAGCAGTTCTTC
TRBD1	TRBJ2-2	-	TRBV28	CASSLFDRGSNTGELFF	TGTGCCAGCAGTTTATTCGACAGGGGTTCGAACACCGGGGAGCTGTTTTTT
-	TRBJ1-4	-	TRBV6-8	CASSYSGNEKLFF	TGTGCCAGCAGTTATAGCGGGAATGAAAAACTGTTTTTT
-	TRBJ1-1	few	TRBV6-8	CASREMGLEAFF	TGTGCCAGCAGAGAAATGGGGCTTGAAGCTTTCTTT
-	TRBJ2-3	-	TRBV29-1	CSVEGGRGPDTQYF	TGCAGCGTTGAAGGAGGACGGGGCCCAGATACGCAGTATTTT
TRBD1	TRBJ1-1	-	TRBV18	CASSLRGGTEAFF	TGTGCCAGCTCACTCAGGGGGGGCACTGAAGCTTTCTTT
TRBD2	TRBJ2-1	once	TRBV18	CASSRQTSGRVDEQFF	TGTGCCAGCTCAAGACAGACTAGCGGGAGGGTGGATGAGCAGTTCTTC
TRBD1	TRBJ1-4	once	TRBV23-1	CASSRGQGTGNEKLFF	TGCGCCAGCAGCCGGGGACAGGGGACGGGAAATGAAAAACTGTTTTTT
-	TRBJ1-2	-	TRBV11-3	CASSLIQGLSYGYTF	TGTGCCAGCAGCTTAATTCAGGGCCTTTCCTATGGCTACACCTTC
-	TRBJ2-6	-	TRBV12-5	CASTSPGRANVLTF	TGTGCCAGCACCTCTCCTGGGAGGGCCAACGTCCTGACTTTC